A selection of T cell receptor beta chains follows, all from one sample in a study of blood T cells in healthy people across ages. MiXCR, applied by TCRdb to the 5' RACE reads, yields one record per CDR3 protein. Of approximately 1,700,000 distinct CDR3 sequences listed, 35% to 50% are singletons. Sequencing used blood. The receptors originated from a human donor in good health. The CDR3 runs from the conserved cysteine through the conserved F or W. Fields, in order: clone size, D gene, V gene, J gene, CDR3 protein, CDR3 DNA. A D gene is named only where the DNA matches it firmly. Only some rows state a clone size, as once, few, many or a class for expanded clones.

abundance: NA; d_gene: NA; v_gene: TRBV12-3/TRBV12-4; j_gene: TRBJ1-2; CDR3aa: CASTQLGGSHYGYTF; CDR3nt: TGTGCCAGCACTCAATTGGGGGGGAGTCACTATGGCTACACCTTC
abundance: many; d_gene: NA; v_gene: TRBV20-1; j_gene: TRBJ2-3; CDR3aa: CSAQEGLAGTQYF; CDR3nt: TGCAGTGCTCAGGAGGGTTTGGCGGGTACGCAGTATTTT
abundance: NA; d_gene: TRBD1; v_gene: TRBV9; j_gene: TRBJ1-1; CDR3aa: CASSVEPGGTAFF; CDR3nt: TGTGCCAGCAGCGTAGAACCAGGGGGCACGGCTTTCTTT
abundance: few; d_gene: NA; v_gene: TRBV7-9; j_gene: TRBJ2-1; CDR3aa: CATDPEGYDYNEQFF; CDR3nt: TGTGCCACCGATCCGGAGGGATATGACTACAATGAGCAGTTCTTC
abundance: many; d_gene: NA; v_gene: TRBV4-3; j_gene: TRBJ2-4; CDR3aa: CASSQAYRGDIQYF; CDR3nt: TGCGCCAGCAGCCAAGCCTACCGGGGCGACATTCAGTACTTC
abundance: NA; d_gene: NA; v_gene: TRBV5-5; j_gene: TRBJ2-7; CDR3aa: CASSLIGSTYEQYF; CDR3nt: TGTGCCAGCAGCTTGATTGGCAGTACCTACGAGCAGTACTTC
abundance: NA; d_gene: TRBD1; v_gene: TRBV29-1; j_gene: TRBJ2-7; CDR3aa: CSVEVVGGPSYEQYF; CDR3nt: TGCAGCGTTGAAGTGGTAGGGGGCCCCTCCTACGAGCAGTACTTC
abundance: NA; d_gene: TRBD2; v_gene: TRBV4-2; j_gene: TRBJ2-7; CDR3aa: CASSPVRGASYEQYF; CDR3nt: TGTGCCAGCAGCCCCGTGCGGGGGGCCTCCTACGAGCAGTACTTC
abundance: NA; d_gene: TRBD1; v_gene: TRBV12-3/TRBV12-4; j_gene: TRBJ2-5; CDR3aa: CASRTRDSPTQYF; CDR3nt: TGTGCCAGCAGAACCCGGGACAGTCCGACCCAGTACTTC
abundance: many; d_gene: NA; v_gene: TRBV7-2; j_gene: TRBJ2-1; CDR3aa: CASSPQFPLPYNEQFF; CDR3nt: TGTGCCAGCAGCCCACAGTTCCCCTTACCCTACAATGAGCAGTTCTTC
abundance: few; d_gene: TRBD2; v_gene: TRBV18; j_gene: TRBJ2-7; CDR3aa: CASSPPSSGDYEQYF; CDR3nt: TGTGCCAGCTCACCACCCTCTAGCGGAGACTACGAGCAGTACTTC
abundance: few; d_gene: TRBD1; v_gene: TRBV5-1; j_gene: TRBJ1-1; CDR3aa: CASSFGQGIGEAFF; CDR3nt: TGCGCCAGCAGCTTCGGACAGGGTATCGGCGAAGCTTTCTTT
abundance: few; d_gene: TRBD1; v_gene: TRBV20-1; j_gene: TRBJ2-7; CDR3aa: CSASIGGQGFLGQYF; CDR3nt: TGCAGTGCTAGTATCGGCGGACAGGGATTCTTGGGGCAGTACTTC
abundance: many; d_gene: NA; v_gene: TRBV7-2; j_gene: TRBJ2-5; CDR3aa: CASSFRTPQETQYF; CDR3nt: TGTGCCAGCAGCTTTAGGACACCGCAAGAGACCCAGTACTTC
abundance: NA; d_gene: NA; v_gene: TRBV7-2; j_gene: TRBJ2-1; CDR3aa: CASSPDLSNEQFF; CDR3nt: TGTGCCAGCAGCCCGGACCTGAGCAATGAGCAGTTCTTC
abundance: NA; d_gene: NA; v_gene: TRBV5-5; j_gene: TRBJ1-1; CDR3aa: CASSLGQRLSEAFF; CDR3nt: TGTGCCAGCAGCTTGGGACAGCGCTTATCTGAAGCTTTCTTT
abundance: few; d_gene: NA; v_gene: TRBV7-9; j_gene: TRBJ2-3; CDR3aa: CASSPRGPEGDTQYF; CDR3nt: TGTGCCAGCAGCCCAAGGGGGCCGGAGGGGGATACGCAGTATTTT
abundance: NA; d_gene: NA; v_gene: TRBV9; j_gene: TRBJ2-5; CDR3aa: CASSSHGGETQYF; CDR3nt: TGTGCCAGCAGCTCCCACGGAGGGGAGACCCAGTACTTC
abundance: NA; d_gene: TRBD2; v_gene: TRBV20-1; j_gene: TRBJ2-1; CDR3aa: CSADGLAAFSYNEQFF; CDR3nt: TGCAGTGCCGATGGACTAGCGGCTTTCTCCTACAATGAGCAGTTCTTC
abundance: NA; d_gene: TRBD1; v_gene: TRBV7-9; j_gene: TRBJ1-4; CDR3aa: CASSLGDRANEKLFF; CDR3nt: TGTGCCAGCAGCTTAGGGGACAGGGCTAATGAAAAACTGTTTTTT
abundance: many; d_gene: NA; v_gene: TRBV4-2; j_gene: TRBJ2-6; CDR3aa: CASSLHGQGANVLTF; CDR3nt: TGTGCCAGCAGCCTTCATGGACAGGGGGCCAACGTCCTGACTTTC
abundance: NA; d_gene: NA; v_gene: TRBV30; j_gene: TRBJ1-2; CDR3aa: CAFLRGGFYGYTF; CDR3nt: TGTGCCTTCCTGAGGGGGGGCTTCTATGGCTACACCTTC
abundance: NA; d_gene: NA; v_gene: TRBV6-5; j_gene: TRBJ2-3; CDR3aa: CASSYLAGTQRGDTQYF; CDR3nt: TGTGCCAGCAGTTATTTAGCGGGCACACAAAGGGGGGATACGCAGTATTTT
abundance: NA; d_gene: NA; v_gene: TRBV27; j_gene: TRBJ2-4; CDR3aa: CASSTPLAKNVQYF; CDR3nt: TGTGCCAGCAGTACCCCATTAGCCAAAAACGTTCAGTACTTC
abundance: NA; d_gene: NA; v_gene: TRBV20-1; j_gene: TRBJ1-5; CDR3aa: CSARGQYHQPQHF; CDR3nt: TGCAGTGCAAGAGGACAGTATCATCAGCCCCAGCATTTT
abundance: few; d_gene: TRBD2; v_gene: TRBV6-2/TRBV6-3; j_gene: TRBJ2-3; CDR3aa: CANLAGWEDTQYF; CDR3nt: TGTGCCAACCTAGCGGGGTGGGAGGATACGCAGTATTTT
abundance: once; d_gene: NA; v_gene: TRBV5-6; j_gene: TRBJ1-5; CDR3aa: CAGSLGGLGNQPQHF; CDR3nt: TGTGCCGGCAGCTTGGGGGGGTTAGGCAATCAGCCCCAGCATTTT
abundance: NA; d_gene: NA; v_gene: TRBV12-3/TRBV12-4; j_gene: TRBJ1-5; CDR3aa: CASSGGEGQPQHF; CDR3nt: TGTGCCTCGTCCGGGGGCGAGGGGCAGCCCCAGCATTTT
abundance: many; d_gene: NA; v_gene: TRBV29-1; j_gene: TRBJ1-2; CDR3aa: CSVEEYGYTF; CDR3nt: TGCAGCGTTGAAGAGTATGGCTACACCTTC
abundance: few; d_gene: NA; v_gene: TRBV7-2; j_gene: TRBJ2-3; CDR3aa: CASGPVGTDTQYF; CDR3nt: TGTGCCAGCGGCCCGGTGGGCACAGATACGCAGTATTTT
abundance: NA; d_gene: TRBD2; v_gene: TRBV5-1; j_gene: TRBJ2-3; CDR3aa: CAGSLGGWSTDTQYF; CDR3nt: TGCGCCGGCAGCTTGGGGGGGTGGAGCACAGATACGCAGTATTTT
abundance: few; d_gene: NA; v_gene: TRBV3-1; j_gene: TRBJ1-2; CDR3aa: CASSQDLTQALYYGYTF; CDR3nt: TGTGCCAGCAGCCAAGATTTAACGCAAGCCCTGTACTATGGCTACACCTTC
abundance: few; d_gene: TRBD1; v_gene: TRBV5-1; j_gene: TRBJ1-2; CDR3aa: CASSLTFGTGNYGYTF; CDR3nt: TGCGCCAGCAGCTTGACGTTCGGGACAGGGAACTATGGCTACACCTTC
abundance: NA; d_gene: NA; v_gene: TRBV11-1; j_gene: TRBJ2-4; CDR3aa: CASSAWTAAKNIQYF; CDR3nt: TGTGCCAGCAGCGCCTGGACAGCAGCCAAAAACATTCAGTACTTC
abundance: NA; d_gene: NA; v_gene: TRBV7-2; j_gene: TRBJ2-1; CDR3aa: CASSPPPVSTGAYNEQFF; CDR3nt: TGTGCCAGCAGCCCCCCCCCAGTAAGTACAGGAGCCTACAATGAGCAGTTCTTC
abundance: few; d_gene: TRBD2; v_gene: TRBV7-3; j_gene: TRBJ2-3; CDR3aa: CASSRGTSGGVGSSTDTQYF; CDR3nt: TGTGCCAGCAGCCGCGGGACTAGCGGGGGGGTGGGATCATCCACAGATACGCAGTATTTT
abundance: NA; d_gene: NA; v_gene: TRBV4-1; j_gene: TRBJ2-1; CDR3aa: CASSPQSGYYNEQFF; CDR3nt: TGCGCCAGCAGCCCCCAGTCGGGCTACTACAATGAGCAGTTCTTC
abundance: few; d_gene: NA; v_gene: TRBV29-1; j_gene: TRBJ2-1; CDR3aa: CSVELRGVSNEQFF; CDR3nt: TGCAGCGTTGAACTCAGGGGGGTTTCCAATGAGCAGTTCTTC
abundance: NA; d_gene: NA; v_gene: TRBV27; j_gene: TRBJ2-7; CDR3aa: CASSTGALYEQYF; CDR3nt: TGTGCCAGCAGCACCGGAGCCCTCTACGAGCAGTACTTC
abundance: NA; d_gene: NA; v_gene: TRBV12-3/TRBV12-4; j_gene: TRBJ2-6; CDR3aa: CASSFPRTF; CDR3nt: TGTGCCAGCAGTTTCCCCCGGACTTTC
abundance: few; d_gene: NA; v_gene: TRBV15; j_gene: TRBJ2-4; CDR3aa: CATSRDGGANIQYF; CDR3nt: TGTGCCACCAGCAGAGATGGGGGGGCAAACATTCAGTACTTC
abundance: few; d_gene: NA; v_gene: TRBV12-3/TRBV12-4; j_gene: TRBJ1-2; CDR3aa: CASTPRGEGPYGYTF; CDR3nt: TGTGCCAGCACCCCCCGTGGGGAGGGACCCTATGGCTACACCTTC
abundance: NA; d_gene: NA; v_gene: TRBV29-1; j_gene: TRBJ2-3; CDR3aa: CSVGTDDYTQYF; CDR3nt: TGCAGCGTGGGGACCGACGACTATACGCAGTATTTT
abundance: NA; d_gene: NA; v_gene: TRBV10-3; j_gene: TRBJ1-1; CDR3aa: CAISENFGRNTEAFF; CDR3nt: TGTGCCATCAGTGAAAATTTTGGGCGGAACACTGAAGCTTTCTTT
abundance: NA; d_gene: NA; v_gene: TRBV6-2/TRBV6-3; j_gene: TRBJ2-7; CDR3aa: CASSYGWTDSTYEQYF; CDR3nt: TGTGCCAGCAGTTACGGCTGGACAGATAGCACCTACGAGCAGTACTTC
abundance: few; d_gene: NA; v_gene: TRBV12-3/TRBV12-4; j_gene: TRBJ1-6; CDR3aa: CASRVRVQGSPLHF; CDR3nt: TGTGCCAGCAGAGTTAGAGTACAGGGTTCACCCCTCCACTTT
abundance: few; d_gene: TRBD1; v_gene: TRBV27; j_gene: TRBJ1-4; CDR3aa: CASKRQGNEKLFF; CDR3nt: TGTGCCAGCAAAAGACAGGGGAATGAAAAACTGTTTTTT
abundance: NA; d_gene: TRBD1; v_gene: TRBV12-3/TRBV12-4; j_gene: TRBJ1-2; CDR3aa: CASRLAGQGIGYTF; CDR3nt: TGTGCCAGCCGACTTGCGGGACAGGGGATTGGCTACACCTTC
abundance: NA; d_gene: TRBD1; v_gene: TRBV9; j_gene: TRBJ2-7; CDR3aa: CASSVDGTGLYEQYF; CDR3nt: TGTGCCAGCAGCGTAGACGGGACAGGCCTCTACGAGCAGTACTTC
abundance: NA; d_gene: NA; v_gene: TRBV7-3; j_gene: TRBJ2-5; CDR3aa: CASSLTPVGETQYF; CDR3nt: TGTGCCAGCAGCTTAACCCCAGTGGGAGAGACCCAGTACTTC
abundance: few; d_gene: NA; v_gene: TRBV5-1; j_gene: TRBJ1-4; CDR3aa: CASSSGTDNEKLFF; CDR3nt: TGCGCCAGCAGCTCCGGGACGGATAATGAAAAACTGTTTTTT
abundance: NA; d_gene: TRBD1; v_gene: TRBV29-1; j_gene: TRBJ2-2; CDR3aa: CSVRGQGLTGELFF; CDR3nt: TGCAGCGTTAGGGGACAGGGACTAACCGGGGAGCTGTTTTTT
abundance: NA; d_gene: NA; v_gene: TRBV28; j_gene: TRBJ2-7; CDR3aa: CASWGVGPVNYKQYF; CDR3nt: TGTGCCAGCTGGGGGGTAGGGCCAGTAAACTACAAGCAGTACTTC
abundance: NA; d_gene: NA; v_gene: TRBV7-8; j_gene: TRBJ1-4; CDR3aa: CASSLLRKEKLFF; CDR3nt: TGTGCCAGCAGCTTGTTAAGAAAGGAAAAACTGTTTTTT